These 27 T cell receptor beta chains were sequenced from one sample in a study of cytomegalovirus exposure and HLA in healthy donors. A multiplex PCR was run with 60 Vbeta primers and 13 Jbeta primers. Assay: immunoSEQ multiplex PCR; the TCRdb copy retains only in-frame clones and omits some. Of 150,000 or so clones listed, 75% to 80% are singletons. Sequencing was done on a sample of PBMCs. Receptor source: a man aged 35 to 55 in good health and CMV-seropositive.

This chain uses TRBV27 with TRBJ2-5; D might be TRBD2 (6 bases). This CDR3 comprises 16 residues. Germline loops: CDR1 MNHEY, CDR2 SMNVEV (reference sequence). V gave up 6 bases and J gave up 2 bases, with 19 bases separating them. The CDR3 nucleotides are TGTGCCAGCAGACCGACGACTAGGTTGAGACAAGAGACCCAGTACTTC. It encodes CASRPTTRLRQETQYF.

This clone was detected a few times. This sequence joins TRBV18 and TRBJ2-7, with 11 bases lining up with TRBD2. Unmatched junction bases numbered 4, after V lost 5 bases and J lost 1 base. CDR3 length: 15 amino acids. Germline V gene data show CDR1 as KGHSH and CDR2 as LQKENI. The CDR3 nucleotides read TGTGCCAGCTCAGAGGGACTAGCGGATTCCTACGAGCAGTACTTC. Amino acid sequence: CASSEGLADSYEQYF.

This clone has only a few counts. V usage is TRBV28 and J usage is TRBJ2-2; D possibly corresponds to TRBD1 (6 bases). The germline CDR1 and CDR2 sequences are MDHEN and SYDVKM. V lost 1 base to trimming and J lost 3 bases, with 9 bases between them. CDR3 length: 15 amino acids. The CDR3 loop is CASSLLNRDTGELFF. The CDR3 DNA sequence: TGTGCCAGCAGTTTATTAAACAGGGACACCGGGGAGCTGTTTTTT.

This chain connects TRBV10-2 to TRBJ2-5; 11 positions agree with TRBD2. The J call may be in error: the DNA end matches TRBJ2-7 better. This CDR3 comprises 22 residues. Germline CDR1 and CDR2: WSHSY and SAAADI. CDR3 loop: CASRPRPQTRGSTGTSGYEQYF. The CDR3 nucleotides read TGCGCCAGCAGGCCACGGCCCCAAACCCGTGGAAGCACCGGGACTAGCGGCTACGAGCAGTACTTC.

The chain couples TRBV11-2 to TRBJ2-1; 10 nucleotides align to TRBD2. Germline V lookup: CDR1 SGHAT, CDR2 FQNNGV. This CDR3 spans 14 amino acids. With 6 bases clipped from V and 13 bases from J, the junction kept 12 bases outside the gene matches. CDR3 bases: TGTGCCAGCAGTCCCCCAACGTTAGCGGGGGGCCAGTTCTTC. Amino acids: CASSPPTLAGGQFF.

This clone was observed a single time. The chain uses TRBV5-1 and TRBJ1-1; the D gene is possibly TRBD1 (5 bases). This CDR3 region has 15 residues. Germline values: CDR1 SGHRS, CDR2 YFSETQ. V lost 4 bases and J lost 5, with 18 bases in between. CDR3 residues: CASSGETASRTEAFF. DNA for the CDR3: TGCGCCAGCAGCGGCGAGACAGCGAGTAGGACTGAAGCTTTCTTT.

The chain combines TRBV5-1 with TRBJ2-5; TRBD2 agrees at 13 bases. CDR3 length equals 15 residues. Germline V gene lookup returns CDR1 SGHRS and CDR2 YFSETQ. The V and J ends lost 3 bases and 3 bases, in that order; junction bases with no gene match: 2. As DNA, the CDR3 is TGCGCCAGCAGCTGGGGGACTAGCGGGGAAGAGACCCAGTACTTC. This gives the protein CASSWGTSGEETQYF.

This chain links TRBV27 with TRBJ1-1, with D hard to call. CDR1 and CDR2 (germline): MNHEY, SMNVEV (reference sequence). The V and J ends lost 0 bases and 0 bases respectively, with 5 bases between them. The length of the CDR3 is 14 residues. The CDR3 nucleotides are TGTGCCAGCAGTTTATCCGGGGTGAACACTGAAGCTTTCTTT. Translating gives CASSLSGVNTEAFF.

The chain has TRBV2 and TRBJ1-4; D is possibly TRBD1 (6 bases). The CDR3 spans 13 residues. V gave up 6 bases and J gave up 7 bases, with 12 bases separating them. Germline values: CDR1 SNHLY, CDR2 FYNNEI. CDR3 in DNA: TGTGCCAGCAGCTACAGGGTTCGTGAAAAACTGTTTTTT. Amino acids: CASSYRVREKLFF.

The CDR3 DNA follows: TGTGCCAGCAGCCCCCGGACTAGCGGGAGCTCCATGTTATTCTTC. Translated: CASSPRTSGSSMLFF. V is TRBV11-2 and J is TRBJ2-1, with TRBD2 identical over 13 bases. The CDR3 contains 15 residues. CDR1 SGHAT and CDR2 FQNNGV come from the germline V gene. V was pared by 5 bases and J by 16 bases, with 14 bases of the junction left unmatched.

The J gene is TRBJ1-5, the V gene TRBV6-4, with 11 bases that match TRBD1. The CDR3 loop spans 20 amino acids. The germline CDR1 and CDR2 sequences are MRHNA and SNTAGT. J gave up 6 bases and V 4 bases, and 20 bases lay outside the gene matches. The CDR3 here is CASSGEVGRDRGKGGQPQHF. The DNA of the CDR3 is TGTGCCAGCAGTGGTGAGGTGGGACGGGACAGGGGGAAAGGAGGTCAGCCCCAGCATTTT.

The chain uses TRBV7-6 and TRBJ2-5; no clear D. In germline, CDR1 is SGHVS, CDR2 FNYEAQ. V gave up 2 bases and J gave up 5 bases, with 15 bases separating them. This CDR3 spans 15 amino acids. Here the CDR3 reads CASSLFRLSEETQYF. DNA for the CDR3: TGTGCCAGCAGCTTATTCCGGCTGTCGGAGGAGACCCAGTACTTC.

The chain employs TRBV28 and TRBJ1-1; D perhaps matches TRBD1 (5 bases). Between the trimmed V and J ends, which lost 1 base and 0 bases, there was a span of 15 bases. The CDR3 has 17 residues. Germline CDR1 MDHEN, CDR2 SYDVKM. CDR3 amino acids: CASSLYGGGWMNTEAFF. The CDR3 DNA reads TGTGCCAGCAGTTTATATGGCGGGGGGTGGATGAACACTGAAGCTTTCTTT.

The chain's CDR3 is CASSVGGSGADTQYF. CDR3 coding DNA: TGTGCCAGCAGCGTGGGCGGGAGCGGGGCAGATACGCAGTATTTT. The chain couples TRBV9 to TRBJ2-3; TRBD2 aligns across 7 bases. The CDR3 extends over 15 amino acids. V lost 2 bases and J lost 4; bases outside the gene matches: 7. Germline-derived CDR1 and CDR2 are SGDLS and YYNGEE.

The rearrangement uses TRBV6-5 and TRBJ1-1; D might be TRBD1 (6 bases). Germline CDR1 reads MNHEY; CDR2 reads SVGAGI. The CDR3 is made up of 15 amino acids. V was clipped by 6 bases and J by 1 base, with 15 bases between them. The CDR3: CASRTPGHQNTEAFF. The CDR3 coding sequence is TGTGCCAGCAGGACTCCGGGACACCAGAACACTGAAGCTTTCTTT.

V and J are TRBV10-3 and TRBJ1-2; D gene uncertain. The germline CDR1 and CDR2 sequences are ENHRY and SYGVKD. The CDR3 has 13 amino acids. V lost 2 bases and J 8 bases, leaving 12 bases between the germline ends. The CDR3 DNA reads TGTGCCATCAGTGAGGCCGACGAGGGCGGCTACACCTTC. Its translation: CAISEADEGGYTF.

The chain is built from TRBV7-6 and TRBJ1-4; D may be TRBD1 (6 bases). There are 14 residues in the CDR3. CDR1 and CDR2 (germline): SGHVS, FNYEAQ. Deletions cut 6 bases from V and 2 bases from J, with 10 bases between. The CDR3 loop is CASSFGQTNEKLFF. The CDR3 nucleotides read TGTGCCAGCAGTTTCGGACAGACTAATGAAAAACTGTTTTTT.

This clone appeared a single time. The V and J genes are TRBV2 and TRBJ2-7; D may be TRBD1 (5 bases). V was trimmed by 2 bases and J by 0 bases, leaving 11 bases between them. The CDR3 has 15 amino acids. CDR1 is SNHLY, CDR2 FYNNEI, per germline. CDR3 region: CASSETAGSSYEQYF. CDR3 DNA sequence: TGTGCCAGCAGTGAAACGGCAGGGTCCTCCTACGAGCAGTACTTC.

The chain has TRBV7-6 and TRBJ2-5; D is perhaps TRBD1 (5 bases). Trimming removed 0 bases at V and 2 bases at J, with 13 bases between. This CDR3 is built from 16 residues. In germline, CDR1 is SGHVS, CDR2 FNYEAQ. The CDR3 reads CASSLALGRAQETQYF. The CDR3 bases are TGTGCCAGCAGCTTAGCGCTCGGCAGGGCGCAAGAGACCCAGTACTTC.

The rearrangement uses TRBV6-1 and TRBJ1-1; 9 bases agree with TRBD1. Germline values: CDR1 MNHNS, CDR2 SASEGT. The CDR3 is made up of 15 amino acids. Trimming at V came to 5 bases and at J to 2 bases, leaving 6 bases not matched to a gene. The CDR3 protein is CASSLKTGGNTEAFF. The CDR3 region has the DNA TGTGCCAGCAGTCTTAAGACAGGGGGAAACACTGAAGCTTTCTTT.

Worth noting for this clone: This same CDR3 is encoded by further DNA sequences in the sample. The chain links TRBV9 to TRBJ2-3; D not resolved. The length of the CDR3 is 14 residues. Germline-derived CDR1 and CDR2 are SGDLS and YYNGEE. V gave up 0 bases and J gave up 0 bases, with 5 bases separating them. CDR3 loop: CASSVAGSTDTQYF. The CDR3 nucleotides read TGTGCCAGCAGCGTAGCCGGGAGCACAGATACGCAGTATTTT.

This chain uses TRBV28 with TRBJ1-2; D gene unclear. CDR1 and CDR2 (germline): MDHEN, SYDVKM. Trimming took off 2 bases at V and 3 bases at J, with 10 bases between the two ends. The CDR3 length is 14 residues. In DNA form, the CDR3 reads TGTGCCAGCAGTTTAGGCAGATCTGACTATGGCTACACCTTC. Amino acid sequence: CASSLGRSDYGYTF.

The chain employs TRBV18 and TRBJ2-7; possible D gene TRBD1, 5 bases. CDR1 is KGHSH, CDR2 LQKENI, per germline. This CDR3 has 14 residues. V dropped 4 bases and J dropped 6 bases, with 16 bases sitting between them. Here the CDR3 DNA reads TGTGCCAGCTCACAAGACAGCCACCCAACCGAGCAGTACTTC. As protein: CASSQDSHPTEQYF.

The chain carries TRBV11-2 and TRBJ2-7; 7 positions match TRBD2. The CDR3 consists of 14 residues. J was trimmed by 7 bases and V by 7 bases; bases with no gene match: 13. Germline loops: CDR1 SGHAT, CDR2 FQNNGV. The CDR3 region is CASMMAGAAGEQYF. The CDR3 bases are TGTGCCAGCATGATGGCGGGAGCAGCGGGTGAGCAGTACTTC.

CDR3 coding DNA: TGTGCCAGCCGCTCGAGCGGGAGGGCCGGAGATACGCAGTATTTT. As protein: CASRSSGRAGDTQYF. This chain links TRBV28 with TRBJ2-3; 10 bases match TRBD2. CDR1 and CDR2 from the germline V gene are MDHEN and SYDVKM. The V and J ends lost 8 bases and 5 bases, in that order; junction bases with no gene match: 10. The CDR3 loop spans 15 amino acids.

This sequence joins TRBV5-4 and TRBJ2-3, with D unclear. Trimming left V 4 bases short and J 0 bases short, with 12 bases between. Per the germline V gene, CDR1 is SGHNT and CDR2 is YYREEE (reference sequence). The CDR3 consists of 15 residues. The DNA of the CDR3 is TGTGCCAGCAGCATCCCAGGAACTAGCACAGATACGCAGTATTTT. Protein: CASSIPGTSTDTQYF.

The chain recombines TRBV4-1 with TRBJ1-1; 7 bases agree with TRBD1. J lost 1 base, V lost 1 base, and 6 bases had no gene match. Germline V lookup: CDR1 MGHRA, CDR2 YSYEKL. The CDR3 runs to 16 residues. The CDR3 spells CASSQGSDRPNTEAFF. CDR3 nucleotides: TGCGCCAGCAGCCAAGGTTCGGACAGGCCGAACACTGAAGCTTTCTTT.